Listed below are T cell receptor beta chains from one sample, sequenced in a study of Graves' ophthalmopathy and Graves' hyperthyroidism. TCRdb passed the multiplex PCR reads through MiXCR, listing each CDR3 protein once. Among hundreds of thousands of distinct CDR3 sequences listed, about 41% were seen once. The sample was peripheral blood. The receptor source for this set is an adult man with Graves' ophthalmopathy. CDR3s include the opening cysteine and the closing phenylalanine or tryptophan. Each record gives: J gene, V gene, CDR3 protein.

TRBJ1-2,TRBV20-1,CSARDPERGRGYTF
TRBJ1-3,TRBV7-9,CASSVDRGSGNTIYF
TRBJ2-2,TRBV2,CATGTENTGELFF
TRBJ2-7,TRBV9,CASSVGIGNYEQYF
TRBJ1-5,TRBV15,CATSRDLGVSNQPQHF
TRBJ1-5,TRBV6-1,CASSPPSTGNQPQHF
TRBJ1-6,TRBV5-4,CASSKGPRSGSPLHF
TRBJ2-5,TRBV29-1,CSVARETQYF
TRBJ2-7,TRBV20-1,CSARDGGTGEEQYF
TRBJ1-3,TRBV20-1,CSASRETSGNTIYF
TRBJ1-6,TRBV25-1,CASSEYAGAGSPLHF
TRBJ1-1,TRBV2,CASSENWEAFF
TRBJ2-3,TRBV10-3,CAIRGEGDPPVDTQYF
TRBJ2-7,TRBV12-3/TRBV12-4,CASSSPGTGEYEQYF
TRBJ2-5,TRBV20-1,CSVAAGLAGARRETQYF
TRBJ1-5,TRBV10-3,CASSWSYRGFGNQPQHF
TRBJ2-7,TRBV25-1,CARSGTSGQVGYEQYF
TRBJ1-5,TRBV12-3/TRBV12-4,CASSLGTGSSQPQHF
TRBJ1-1,TRBV6-6,CASMTEPLAFF
TRBJ1-2,TRBV7-9,CASFDNYGYTF
TRBJ2-7,TRBV7-2,CASSRGIGSYSYEQYF
TRBJ2-5,TRBV14,CASSPGPSQTQYF
TRBJ1-2,TRBV2,CASRNTGGLYTF
TRBJ1-1,TRBV10-3,CATLKVGNTEAFF
TRBJ1-4,TRBV15,CATSRRRGRSTNEKLFF
TRBJ2-3,TRBV7-9,CASSLQHAGAQTDTQYF
TRBJ1-5,TRBV12-3/TRBV12-4,CASSLPGTHNQPQHF
TRBJ1-2,TRBV5-6,CASSQLDRDGNYGYTF
TRBJ1-2,TRBV28,CASSRRRNYGYTF
TRBJ2-6,TRBV19,CASNNRDSGANVLTF
TRBJ2-2,TRBV6-4,CASSDGGSNTGELFF
TRBJ2-2,TRBV15,CATSSLTVTGELFF
TRBJ2-7,TRBV10-3,CAISDPSGGGTYEQYF
TRBJ1-2,TRBV7-2,CASKGRPFPGYTF
TRBJ2-7,TRBV25-1,CASSTPTGSGHEQYF
TRBJ2-3,TRBV2,CASSEDGGSSTDTQYF
TRBJ1-2,TRBV12-5,CASGTSTPTANYGYTF
TRBJ1-6,TRBV2,CASSVEGGVGSPLHF
TRBJ2-7,TRBV29-1,CSVEITRSSYEQYF
TRBJ1-5,TRBV27,CASRDPSQPQHF
TRBJ1-2,TRBV7-9,CAWRPTEADRRGYGYTF
TRBJ2-7,TRBV10-3,CATEAPQGREQYF
TRBJ2-2,TRBV20-1,CSARDLTAGGELFF
TRBJ2-6,TRBV7-9,CASSEQGAGANVLTF
TRBJ2-7,TRBV29-1,CSVGDSSSYEQYF
TRBJ2-7,TRBV11-2,CASSSRQGSSYEQYF
TRBJ2-5,TRBV19,CASRRGTSGGETQYF
TRBJ1-1,TRBV19,CASSIWGQSRNTEAFF
TRBJ1-6,TRBV10-3,CAIRPGQGNSPLHF
TRBJ2-7,TRBV5-1,CASSLVGGASSYEQYF